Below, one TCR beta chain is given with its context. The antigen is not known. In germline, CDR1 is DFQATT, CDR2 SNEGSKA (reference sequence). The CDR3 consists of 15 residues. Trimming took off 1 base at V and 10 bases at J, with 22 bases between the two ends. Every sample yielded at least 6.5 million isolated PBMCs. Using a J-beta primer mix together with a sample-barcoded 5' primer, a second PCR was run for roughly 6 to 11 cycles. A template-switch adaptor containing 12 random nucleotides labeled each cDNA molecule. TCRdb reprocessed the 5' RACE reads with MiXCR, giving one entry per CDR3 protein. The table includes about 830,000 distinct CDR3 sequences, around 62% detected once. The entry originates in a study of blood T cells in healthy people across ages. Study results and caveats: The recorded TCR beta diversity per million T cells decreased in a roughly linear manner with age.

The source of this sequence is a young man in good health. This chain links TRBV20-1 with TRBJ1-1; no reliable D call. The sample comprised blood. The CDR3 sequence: CSARAPGRAEDGAFF. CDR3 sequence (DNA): TGCAGTGCTAGAGCCCCGGGGAGGGCCGAGGACGGAGCTTTCTTT.